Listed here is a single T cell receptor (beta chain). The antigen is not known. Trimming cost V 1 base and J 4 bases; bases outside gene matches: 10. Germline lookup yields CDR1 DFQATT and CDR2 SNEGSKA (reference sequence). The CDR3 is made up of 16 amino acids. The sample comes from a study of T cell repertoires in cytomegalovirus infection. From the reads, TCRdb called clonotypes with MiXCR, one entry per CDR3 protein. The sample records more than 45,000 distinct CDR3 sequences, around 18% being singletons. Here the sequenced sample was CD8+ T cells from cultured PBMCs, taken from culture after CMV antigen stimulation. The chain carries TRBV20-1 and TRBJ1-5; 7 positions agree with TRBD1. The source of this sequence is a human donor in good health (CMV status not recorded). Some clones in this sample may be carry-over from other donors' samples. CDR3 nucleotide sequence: TGCAGTGCTAGAGTCTCTCAGGGGGTAGGGAATCAGCCCCAGCATTTT. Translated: CSARVSQGVGNQPQHF.